This T cell receptor (beta chain) was sequenced for a study of T-cell reconstitution after alpha-beta-depleted transplantation in children listed by TCRdb under 2016. About the study as a whole: The study quantitatively tracked T-cell immune reconstitution after TCRalphabeta/CD19-depleted allogeneic hematopoietic cell transplantation in children using TCR repertoire profiling.

Here is what the overall study found, with its caveats: The apparently early alphabetaT-cell count recovery about two months after transplant was reportedly dependent on only several hundred rapidly expanded clones derived from non-depleted graft cells. Over the following months the frequencies of hyperexpanded clones went down, and after one year T-cell counts and TCRbeta diversity were mostly credited to newly produced T cells. In some patients, the high TCRbeta diversity seen at day 60 was put down to recipient T cells and intrathymic progenitors that had survived conditioning.

The library was produced with PCR. The reads were generated on an Illumina HiSeq 2500. To normalize quantification of the TCRbeta repertoire, the TCR libraries were built with molecular barcoding that relied on unique molecular identifiers. The public reads were run again by TCRdb, first through fastp at Q25 and then through MiXCR, and only productive beta chains were kept. Rows are unified per CDR3 protein, each entry keeping the most common DNA and genes. This sample holds about 510,000 distinct CDR3 sequences; approximately 10% were observed only once. The biggest ten clones account for 11% to 15% of the sample. Regarding this clonotype: The antigen this receptor binds is unknown. Base qualities were left out, and no much larger clone turns up one base away.

This sample's treatment or condition label indicates: allogeneic hematopoietic cell transplantation with graft depleted of TCRalphabeta T cells and CD19 B cells. TCRalphabeta/CD19-depleted allogeneic hematopoietic cell grafts were given to the transplant recipients, all of whom were children. Reading the germline V gene gives CDR1 SGHRS and CDR2 YFSETQ. Germline trimming: 5 bases from V, 2 bases from J; junction bases outside gene matches: 7. The CDR3, cysteine through phenylalanine, is 15 amino acids long. The read is trimmed to its CDR3 DNA, 45 bases read in frame from base 1. The input for sequencing was PBMCs, mostly from graft donor cells, taken 180 days after TCRalphabeta/CD19-depleted stem cell transplant. This receptor was obtained from a female patient aged 2-10 years who had a stem cell transplant for aplastic anemia, so the T cells may come from the graft donor. The chain links TRBV5-1 with TRBJ1-5, with TRBD1 identical over 7 junction bases. The CDR3 reads as follows: CASRGGASGNQPQHF. DNA sequence: TGCGCCAGCAGAGGGGGCGCCTCGGGCAATCAGCCCCAGCATTTT.